What follows are 15 T cell receptor beta chains derived from one specimen sequenced in a study of chemoradiotherapy in HPV16-positive cancers. Using immunoSEQ multiplex PCR, the repertoire was profiled, and TCRdb retains in-frame clones only, with some absent. Of around 13,000 clones in the sample, approximately 77% are singletons; the top ten hold about 1.3%. The sample here was taken from a patient who underwent chemoradiotherapy. The receptor source for this set is a human donor with HPV-associated anogenital cancer.

The gene calls are TRBV5-8 and TRBJ2-7, with 8 bases lining up with TRBD1. In germline, CDR1 is SGHTS, CDR2 YDEGEE. The CDR3 is 17 residues long. Trimming took 2 bases from V and 1 from J; bases not matched to a gene: 11. CDR3 protein: CASSFSLDRGVSYEQYF. The DNA for the CDR3 is TGTGCCAGCAGCTTTTCCCTCGACAGGGGAGTTTCCTACGAGCAGTACTTC.

V is TRBV7-8 and J is TRBJ2-2, with D perhaps matching TRBD2 (5 bases). With 5 bases removed from V and 4 bases from J, the gap between germline ends came to 11 bases. Germline CDR1 SGHVS, CDR2 FQNEAQ. This CDR3 region has 14 residues. CDR3 nucleotides: TGTGCCAGCAGCGTCTCGAGGGCCACCGGGGAGCTGTTTTTT. The encoded protein is CASSVSRATGELFF. The variable domain in full, with the rest retrieved from reference TRBV7-8 and TRBJ2-2, is GAGVSQSPRYKVAKRGQDVALRCDPISGHVSLFWYQQALGQGPEFLTYFQNEAQLDKSGLPSDRFFAERPEGSVSTLKIQRTQQEDSAVYLCASSVSRATGELFFGEGSRLTVL.

This clone is a singleton in its sample. The chain links TRBV7-2 to TRBJ2-3; perhaps D is TRBD1 or TRBD2 (5 bases each). Germline CDR1 and CDR2: SGHTA and FQGNSA. The V gene lost 5 bases and the J gene lost 4 bases, with 22 bases spanning the gap. The CDR3 consists of 17 residues. The CDR3, as DNA: TGTGCCAGCAGCGTCCCTCTAAAGGGTCGGGGCCCAGATACGCAGTATTTT. It yields the protein CASSVPLKGRGPDTQYF.

The CDR3 region has the DNA TGCGCCAGCAGCTTGGGAGGGCGGGATGAAGCTTTCTTT. Amino acids: CASSLGGRDEAFF. The rearrangement uses TRBV5-1 and TRBJ1-1; no firm D call. The CDR3 covers 13 residues. CDR1 and CDR2 (germline): SGHRS, YFSETQ. V was trimmed by 0 bases and J by 7 bases, leaving 10 bases between them.

V gene TRBV7-6 combines with J gene TRBJ1-1; D is uncertain. The CDR3 runs 13 residues. The ends were cut back, 3 bases at V and 3 bases at J, with 8 bases in the middle. Germline CDR1 reads SGHVS; CDR2 reads FNYEAQ. CDR3 protein: CASSFGEDTEAFF. CDR3 nucleotides: TGTGCCAGCAGCTTCGGGGAAGACACTGAAGCTTTCTTT.

The chain uses TRBV6-6 and TRBJ2-2; TRBD1 is a possible D gene (6 bases). The V gene's germline CDR1 is MNHNY and CDR2 SVGAGI (reference sequence). V gave up 0 bases and J gave up 4 bases, with 9 bases separating them. The CDR3 totals 15 residues. This chain's CDR3 is CASSYSTGTTGELFF. For the CDR3, the DNA is TGTGCCAGCAGTTACTCGACAGGTACCACCGGGGAGCTGTTTTTT.

J is TRBJ2-7 and V is TRBV2; TRBD1 aligns across 8 bases. CDR3 size: 14 residues. Germline values: CDR1 SNHLY, CDR2 FYNNEI. J was trimmed by 3 bases and V by 6 bases; bases with no gene match: 7. The DNA for the CDR3 is TGTGCCAGCAGGGCCGGGACAGGAGGCTACGAGCAGTACTTC. It encodes CASRAGTGGYEQYF.

V usage is TRBV19 and J usage is TRBJ2-5, with D possibly TRBD2 on 6 matching bases. Germline V CDR1 and CDR2: LNHDA, SQIVND (reference sequence). V was trimmed by 7 bases and J by 5 bases, leaving 14 bases between them. This CDR3 is 13 amino acids long. CDR3 loop: CASKSSDVETQYF. CDR3 bases: TGTGCCAGTAAGTCTAGCGATGTCGAGACCCAGTACTTC.

This clone showed up just a few times. The V and J genes are TRBV19 and TRBJ1-2, with 8 bases lining up with TRBD1. This CDR3 comprises 13 residues. The junction had 3 bases not matched to a gene; V was cut back by 8 bases and J by 1 base. Germline assignment: CDR1 LNHDA and CDR2 SQIVND (reference sequence). The CDR3 region is CASGDRFNYGYTF. The CDR3, as DNA: TGTGCCAGTGGGGACAGGTTTAACTATGGCTACACCTTC.

The chain uses TRBV14 and TRBJ1-2; D gene unclear. The V end lost 0 bases, the J end lost 8 bases, and 7 bases lay between the germline ends. The CDR3 totals 12 residues. Per germline, CDR1 SGHDN and CDR2 FVKESK. CDR3 protein: CASSQEFGGYTF. The CDR3 region has the DNA TGTGCCAGCAGCCAAGAATTTGGAGGCTACACCTTC.

The chain uses TRBV2 and TRBJ2-7; D possibly corresponds to TRBD2 (5 bases). Germline V lookup: CDR1 SNHLY, CDR2 FYNNEI. Trimming pared 7 bases from V and 1 base from J, leaving 20 bases between. This CDR3 region has 16 residues. The CDR3 DNA sequence: TGTGCCAGCATTGAGGGTTTCGGTATAATGTCCTACGAGCAGTACTTC. It translates to CASIEGFGIMSYEQYF.

This chain joins TRBV19 and TRBJ1-3; no reliable D call. Germline CDR1 and CDR2: LNHDA and SQIVND (reference sequence). The CDR3 runs 14 residues. With 4 bases removed from V and 3 bases from J, the gap between germline ends came to 10 bases. CDR3 region: CASSRQVIGNTIYF. The CDR3 DNA reads TGTGCCAGTAGTAGACAAGTTATTGGAAACACCATATATTTT.

The chain employs TRBV7-2 and TRBJ1-2, with a tentative D call TRBD1 (6 bases). The CDR3 sequence is 15 residues long. The ends were cut back, 5 bases at V and 7 bases at J, with 20 bases in the middle. Germline CDR1 reads SGHTA; CDR2 reads FQGNSA. CDR3 loop: CASSQDPRGAGGYTF. The DNA for the CDR3 is TGTGCCAGCAGCCAAGACCCCCGGGGGGCTGGTGGCTACACCTTC.

This clone has only a few counts. The chain couples TRBV2 to TRBJ1-5; TRBD1 matches at 8 bases. The CDR3 is made up of 14 amino acids. From germline, CDR1 is SNHLY and CDR2 FYNNEI. V was clipped by 5 bases and J by 3 bases; unmatched bases: 3. The CDR3 loop is CASSPGQDNQPQHF. CDR3 sequence (DNA): TGTGCCAGCAGTCCGGGACAGGACAATCAGCCCCAGCATTTT.

This clone was counted only a few times. CDR3 residues: CASSPDRGNYGYTF. The CDR3 nucleotides read TGTGCCAGCAGCCCAGACAGGGGCAACTATGGCTACACCTTC. This rearrangement joins TRBV5-4 to TRBJ1-2; 8 bases are a match to TRBD1. The length of the CDR3 is 14 residues. V was clipped by 4 bases and J by 2 bases; unmatched bases: 4. Germline V lookup: CDR1 SGHNT, CDR2 YYREEE (reference sequence).